Given below is one T cell receptor beta chain in context. The sample is drawn from a study of T cells after posttransplantation cyclophosphamide. Germline V lookup: CDR1 MNHNS, CDR2 SASEGT. The CDR3 is 16 amino acids. The germline V and J ends were trimmed by 1 base and 8 bases, with 20 bases remaining between them. The naive gate required viable CD3+CD4+ or CD3+CD8+ cells with CCR7+CD45RA+CD45RO-CD95-CD27+CD28+ phenotype. The table came from immunoSEQ multiplex PCR; TCRdb's copy has only in-frame clones and leaves some out. Of fewer than 25,000 clones listed, 95% to 98% are singletons. The genes are TRBV6-1 and TRBJ1-2; D is perhaps TRBD1 (6 bases). Source material: naive CD4+ T cells sorted from PBMCs. The origin of this receptor is a man between 45 and 60 years old in good health, CMV-negative, and a related stem cell transplant donor. This chain's CDR3 is CASSEDSIGGSGGYTF. The CDR3 DNA reads TGTGCCAGCAGTGAAGATTCTATTGGGGGCTCGGGGGGCTACACCTTC.